The sequence of this T cell receptor (beta chain) was determined in a study of blood T cell repertoires in COVID-19. The overall study: There were acute and convalescent COVID-19 samples, and they came from the United States, Italy and Spain. From T cells, B-cell-depleted T cells, or PBMCs came the material, which was cDNA or gDNA.

Original processing methods: Nucleated cell number was recorded as an estimate derived from reference gene primer amplification. Profiling relied on immunoSEQ multiplex PCR, and the TCRdb table lists in-frame clones only, not all of them. D and trimming come from the DNA, and the V and J calls and clone size come from that table. Altogether 300,000 to 350,000 clones are present, 87% being singletons, with the ten largest covering roughly 2%. CDR1 SGHAT and CDR2 FQNNGV come from the germline V gene. The length of the CDR3 is 16 residues. Trimming removed 1 base at V and 0 bases at J, with 13 bases between.

This chain links TRBV11-2 with TRBJ2-7, with D perhaps TRBD1 (5 bases). This TCR came from a man between 18 and 35 years old with active or convalescent COVID-19. Sequencing used peripheral blood. The CDR3 is CASSLVSGSYSYEQYF. In DNA, the CDR3 is TGTGCCAGCAGCTTAGTTTCAGGGTCTTACTCCTACGAGCAGTACTTC.